One and the same sample provided the 8 T cell receptor beta chains below, sequenced in a study of regulatory T cells in long-lasting Graves disease. The time point was: persistent/refractory GD, antithyroid drugs over 5 years with positive TRAb. PBMC RNA was the source of the TCR library. Sequencing libraries for TCR beta were prepared with iRepertoire HTBI primers and Arm-PCR of CDR3 regions. TCRdb passed the multiplex PCR reads through MiXCR, listing each CDR3 protein once. The sample comprises around 450,000 distinct CDR3 sequences, 20% to 25% of which are singletons, and around 7% rests with the top ten. This specimen was peripheral blood mononuclear cells (PBMCs), taken when the disease was refractory, from a patient treated with antithyroid drugs. Receptors originate from a female donor with Graves disease.

The chain joins TRBV4-1 to TRBJ1-1; 9 bases are shared with TRBD1. Germline V gene lookup returns CDR1 MGHRA and CDR2 YSYEKL. The CDR3 loop spans 15 amino acids. With V trimmed by 2 bases and J by 2 bases, 3 bases remained unmatched. CDR3: CASSQMGQGNTEAFF. The CDR3 nucleotides read TGCGCCAGCAGCCAAATGGGACAGGGAAACACTGAAGCTTTCTTT.

In its sample, this clonotype was seen many times. The chain combines TRBV20-1 with TRBJ1-6; D is uncertain. Trimming pared 1 base from V and 6 bases from J, leaving 13 bases between. Germline CDR1 DFQATT, CDR2 SNEGSKA (reference sequence). The CDR3 loop spans 15 amino acids. The CDR3 sequence is CSARAGRTSNSPLHF. The CDR3 DNA follows: TGCAGTGCTAGAGCAGGCAGGACTTCTAATTCACCCCTCCACTTT.

There are a few counts of this clonotype. This rearrangement joins TRBV10-3 to TRBJ2-2, with 11 bases matching TRBD2. Germline V gene data show CDR1 as ENHRY and CDR2 as SYGVKD. V shed 0 bases and J 3 bases; nucleotides not matched to a gene: 3. The CDR3 totals 17 residues. The CDR3 protein is CAISESGLADYTGELFF. The CDR3 DNA reads as TGTGCCATCAGTGAGTCGGGACTAGCGGACTACACCGGGGAGCTGTTTTTT.

This clonotype was found a few times. This chain uses TRBV4-3 with TRBJ2-7; no firm D call. The CDR3 is 14 amino acids. Germline V gene lookup returns CDR1 LGHNA and CDR2 YSLEER. The germline V and J ends were trimmed by 0 bases and 7 bases, with 13 bases remaining between them. This CDR3 is CASSQEPENAEQYF. The CDR3 region has the DNA TGCGCCAGCAGCCAAGAACCGGAGAATGCGGAGCAGTACTTC.

The chain has TRBV28 and TRBJ2-7; weak D call: TRBD1 (6 bases). The CDR3 runs 14 residues. Trimming removed 5 bases at V and 7 bases at J, with 18 bases between. Germline loops: CDR1 MDHEN, CDR2 SYDVKM. The CDR3 region is CASSKQGLGNEQYF. As DNA, the CDR3 is TGTGCCAGCAGTAAACAGGGCTTGGGGAATGAGCAGTACTTC.

There are a few counts of this clonotype. V usage is TRBV20-1 and J usage is TRBJ1-2; 11 bases align to TRBD1. CDR3 length: 14 amino acids. Germline V gene sequence: CDR1 DFQATT, CDR2 SNEGSKA (reference sequence). The V gene end was trimmed by 6 bases and the J gene end by 0 bases; junction bases not matched to a gene: 3. In DNA form, the CDR3 reads TGCAGTGCAAGGGACAGGGGGACTAACTATGGCTACACCTTC. Protein product: CSARDRGTNYGYTF.

The chain employs TRBV20-1 and TRBJ1-2; no firm D call. Germline CDR1 reads DFQATT; CDR2 reads SNEGSKA (reference sequence). Trimming cost V 6 bases and J 2 bases, with 10 bases left between them. This CDR3 has 12 amino acids. Here the CDR3 reads CSAEVFNYGYTF. In DNA, the CDR3 is TGCAGTGCGGAGGTTTTCAACTATGGCTACACCTTC.

CDR3 sequence: CASSLYGQGAMETQYF. The DNA for the CDR3 is TGTGCCAGCAGTTTATATGGCCAGGGGGCAATGGAGACCCAGTACTTC. The chain has TRBV28 and TRBJ2-5; 8 nucleotides line up with TRBD1. The CDR3 runs to 16 residues. Germline V CDR1 and CDR2: MDHEN, SYDVKM. J gave up 5 bases and V 1 base, and 9 bases lay outside the gene matches.